This passage covers 20 T cell receptor beta chains from one sample sequenced in a study of blood T cell repertoires in COVID-19. The data were produced by immunoSEQ multiplex PCR, yet TCRdb's version contains in-frame clones alone and is incomplete. The sample holds 230,000 or so clones, about 91% seen once. Sequenced sample: PBMCs or T cells enriched from blood (not recorded which). The receptors shown here come from a woman aged 40 to 50 with acute COVID-19.

The gene calls are TRBV7-2 and TRBJ1-2; D gene unclear. Germline V gives CDR1 SGHTA, CDR2 FQGNSA. The V end was cut by 6 bases, the J end by 3 bases, with 11 bases between. The CDR3 contains 13 residues. CDR3 sequence (DNA): TGTGCCAGCAGGGAAAACCGGGACTATGGCTACACCTTC. It specifies CASRENRDYGYTF.

This clone was observed a single time. The V and J genes are TRBV30 and TRBJ2-1; TRBD2 agrees at 10 bases. Germline CDR1 is GTSNPN and CDR2 is SVGIG (reference sequence). The CDR3 has 15 amino acids. V was clipped by 0 bases and J by 6 bases; unmatched bases: 5. The CDR3 nucleotides are TGTGCCTGGAGTGTACCGGGACTAGCGACCAATGAGCAGTTCTTC. Its protein product is CAWSVPGLATNEQFF.

The chain recombines TRBV19 with TRBJ2-7; tentatively, D is TRBD1 (6 bases). V lost 7 bases, J lost 4 bases, and 17 bases lay in between. The CDR3 is 14 residues long. Germline CDR1 reads LNHDA; CDR2 reads SQIVND (reference sequence). The CDR3 loop is CASTLSLGGYEQYF. The CDR3 nucleotides are TGTGCCAGTACCCTATCACTAGGGGGATACGAGCAGTACTTC.

This chain's CDR3 is CASSRASPPTDTQYF. DNA of the CDR3: TGTGCCAGCAGTCGAGCTAGTCCTCCCACAGATACGCAGTATTTT. The chain uses TRBV2 and TRBJ2-3; D is unclear. Germline lookup yields CDR1 SNHLY and CDR2 FYNNEI. The V and J ends lost 5 bases and 2 bases respectively, with 14 bases between them. This CDR3 contains 15 residues.

This clone was picked up one time. The chain uses TRBV10-2 and TRBJ1-1; D is uncertain. Germline CDR1 WSHSY, CDR2 SAAADI. V was cut by 6 bases and J by 1 base, with 9 bases left in between. CDR3 length equals 13 residues. CDR3 amino acids: CASSVSRNTEAFF. CDR3 DNA: TGCGCCAGCAGCGTATCCAGGAACACTGAAGCTTTCTTT.

Only one count was recorded for this clone. The rearrangement joins TRBV18 to TRBJ1-5; tentative D call: TRBD1 (6 bases). This CDR3 has 13 residues. Germline V gene data show CDR1 as KGHSH and CDR2 as LQKENI. V was cut by 3 bases and J by 7 bases, with 10 bases left in between. The chain's CDR3 is CASSPPGGQPQHF. The CDR3 DNA is TGTGCCAGCTCACCGCCGGGGGGCCAGCCCCAGCATTTT.

The chain joins TRBV5-1 to TRBJ1-1, with TRBD1 identical over 8 bases. The J segment lost 1 base and the V segment lost 4 bases, leaving 3 bases of the junction unmatched. CDR3 size: 14 residues. CDR1 and CDR2 from the germline V gene are SGHRS and YFSETQ. In nucleotides, the CDR3 is TGCGCCAGCAGCCCCGGGACAGGGAACACTGAAGCTTTCTTT. This codes for CASSPGTGNTEAFF.

This chain uses TRBV5-5 with TRBJ2-7; D is undetermined. The CDR3 loop spans 13 amino acids. CDR1 is SGHKS and CDR2 is YYEKEE in the germline V gene (reference sequence). The V end lost 0 bases, the J end lost 3 bases, and 7 bases lay between the germline ends. The CDR3 here is CASSLVGVYEQYV. The DNA for the CDR3 is TGTGCCAGCAGCTTGGTTGGAGTCTACGAGCAGTACGTC.

The rearrangement joins TRBV12-5 to TRBJ2-1; TRBD1 might be the D (5 bases). The germline V gene encodes CDR1 LGHNT and CDR2 FRNRAP. This CDR3 contains 11 residues. V was cut by 3 bases and J by 15 bases, with 12 bases left in between. CDR3 DNA sequence: TGTGCTAGTGGTTTACGGACATACCCGTTCTTC. This sequence encodes CASGLRTYPFF.

CDR3 nucleotide sequence: TGTGCCAGCACCTCGGAGCAGGGGATGAACACTGAAGCTTTCTTT. Its translation: CASTSEQGMNTEAFF. The chain joins TRBV2 to TRBJ1-1; tentative D call: TRBD1 (6 bases). V gave up 7 bases and J gave up 0 bases, with 15 bases separating them. This CDR3 contains 15 residues. Germline CDR1 and CDR2: SNHLY and FYNNEI.

The V call is TRBV25-1, the J call TRBJ2-2, with a tentative D call TRBD1 (7 bases). The CDR3 length is 14 residues. CDR1 MGHDK and CDR2 SYGVNS come from the germline V gene. V was shortened by 4 bases and J by 5 bases, with 11 bases between the two germline ends. CDR3 nucleotide sequence: TGTGCCAGCAGTGTACAGGGGAGGACCGGGGAGCTGTTTTTT. It yields the protein CASSVQGRTGELFF.

For the CDR3, the DNA is TGCGCCAGCAGCTGGGATCAGGGTAAGCGCAATCAGCCCCAGCATTTT. Its protein is CASSWDQGKRNQPQHF. The chain joins TRBV4-1 to TRBJ1-5, with a tentative D call TRBD1 (5 bases). V lost 5 bases to trimming and J lost 2 bases, with 16 bases between them. The CDR3 totals 16 residues. Germline V gives CDR1 MGHRA, CDR2 YSYEKL.

The chain is built from TRBV11-2 and TRBJ2-5, with 7 bases aligning to TRBD1. Per the germline V gene, CDR1 is SGHAT and CDR2 is FQNNGV. V lost 2 bases and J lost 0; bases outside the gene matches: 3. The CDR3 length is 15 residues. As DNA, the CDR3 is TGTGCCAGCAGCTTATTGGACAGGTACCAAGAGACCCAGTACTTC. This translates into CASSLLDRYQETQYF.

The chain is built from TRBV6-1 and TRBJ1-1; D uncertain. With 3 bases removed from V and 4 bases from J, the gap between germline ends came to 6 bases. The CDR3 consists of 12 residues. The V gene's germline CDR1 is MNHNS and CDR2 SASEGT. CDR3 sequence (DNA): TGTGCCAGCAGTGAGAGGGCCACTGAAGCTTTCTTT. It yields the protein CASSERATEAFF.

V usage is TRBV4-2 and J usage is TRBJ2-6; 7 nucleotides agree with TRBD1. Per germline, CDR1 LGHNA and CDR2 YNFKEQ. This CDR3 is built from 16 residues. J lost 0 bases, V lost 4 bases, and 3 bases had no gene match. CDR3 residues: CASSRGQSSGANVLTF. The CDR3 DNA is TGTGCCAGCAGCCGGGGACAGTCCTCTGGGGCCAACGTCCTGACTTTC.

V and J are TRBV7-9 and TRBJ1-5, with 12 bases that match TRBD1. V trimming: 5 bases; J trimming: 5 bases; junction bases outside the gene matches: 7. Looked up from germline, CDR1 is SEHNR and CDR2 is FQNEAQ (reference sequence). This CDR3 comprises 16 residues. In DNA, the CDR3 is TGTGCCAGCAGCCTCGGGACAGGGGGCAATTATCAGCCCCAGCATTTT. This encodes CASSLGTGGNYQPQHF.

The chain combines TRBV24-1 with TRBJ2-5; D gene uncertain. With 5 bases removed from V and 5 bases from J, the gap between germline ends came to 14 bases. The CDR3 covers 14 residues. CDR1 and CDR2 from the germline V gene are KGHDR and SFDVKD. The chain's CDR3 is CATSARDPRETQYF. The CDR3 nucleotides read TGTGCCACCAGTGCCCGCGACCCGAGGGAGACCCAGTACTTC.

This sequence joins TRBV29-1 and TRBJ2-7; no definite D call. The CDR3 has 11 amino acids. CDR1 and CDR2 (germline): SQVTM, ANQGSEA. V lost 1 base to trimming and J lost 5 bases, with 6 bases between them. The CDR3 here is CSVEVAHEQYV. Here the CDR3 DNA reads TGCAGCGTTGAAGTGGCCCACGAGCAGTACGTC.

V and J are TRBV21-1 and TRBJ2-7; TRBD1, the table's D call, was not compared with the DNA. TRBV21-1 is a documented pseudogene. The CDR3 contains 14 residues. The DNA of the CDR3 is TGTGCCAGCAGGACAGGGGGAGTGAGCTACGAGCAGTACGTC. It translates to CASRTGGVSYEQYV.

The rearrangement joins TRBV2 to TRBJ2-2, with D possibly TRBD1 on 6 matching bases. There are 15 residues in the CDR3. The germline V gene encodes CDR1 SNHLY and CDR2 FYNNEI. Deletions cut 7 bases from V and 2 bases from J, with 14 bases between. CDR3 nucleotides: TGTGCCAGCACCAGGACAGACCTAAACACCGGGGAGCTGTTTTTT. Translating gives CASTRTDLNTGELFF. Complete variable domain (other parts from reference TRBV2 and TRBJ2-2): EPEVTQTPSHQVTQMGQEVILRCVPISNHLYFYWYRQILGQKVEFLVSFYNNEISEKSEIFDDQFSVERPDGSNFTLKIRSTKLEDSAMYFCASTRTDLNTGELFFGEGSRLTVL.